A single sample gave rise to the 26 T cell receptor beta chains below, sequenced in a study of Ad26.COV2.S vaccination and SARS-CoV-2 variants. The method was immunoSEQ multiplex PCR; TCRdb's version includes in-frame clones alone and lacks a portion of them. The sample consists of approximately 400,000 clones, approximately 84% of them appearing once. Documented treatment: 15 to 20 received Ad26.COV2.S at low or high dose, single or two shots; roughly 5 received placebo; per-sample allocation not given. Sample collection was performed on day 63 after the first vaccine or placebo injection. The input for sequencing was peripheral blood, taken in a trial of Ad26.COV2.S vaccine versus placebo. The receptor source for this set is a person aged 18-60 years who received the Ad26.COV2.S COVID-19 vaccine or a placebo.

This chain joins TRBV10-2 and TRBJ2-5; 12 bases are shared with TRBD2. Per germline, CDR1 WSHSY and CDR2 SAAADI. CDR3 length: 19 amino acids. Unmatched junction bases numbered 13, after V lost 2 bases and J lost 3 bases. In DNA, the CDR3 is TGCGCCAGCAGTGAGACAATTCCGGCGGGACTAGCGGGCAAAGAGACCCAGTACTTC. This sequence encodes CASSETIPAGLAGKETQYF.

This rearrangement joins TRBV5-5 to TRBJ1-6; maybe TRBD1 (6 bases). The CDR3 covers 19 residues. V was shortened by 4 bases and J by 5 bases, with 25 bases between the two germline ends. Germline CDR1 reads SGHKS; CDR2 reads YYEKEE (reference sequence). This CDR3 reads CASSRRDRQDSKDNSPLHF. Written as DNA, the CDR3 is TGTGCCAGCAGCCGGCGGGATCGACAGGACTCGAAGGATAATTCACCCCTCCACTTT.

The chain links TRBV11-2 to TRBJ2-5; D remains ambiguous. The CDR3 is 14 amino acids. Germline V gene data show CDR1 as SGHAT and CDR2 as FQNNGV. V was cut by 1 base and J by 2 bases, with 8 bases left in between. CDR3 residues: CASSLVGSQETQYF. CDR3 nucleotides: TGTGCCAGCAGCTTAGTAGGTTCTCAAGAGACCCAGTACTTC.

The V call is TRBV10-2, the J call TRBJ1-1, with D possibly matching TRBD1 (5 bases). The V end lost 2 bases, the J end lost 4 bases, and 8 bases lay between the germline ends. Per the germline V gene, CDR1 is WSHSY and CDR2 is SAAADI. This CDR3 contains 13 residues. The CDR3 nucleotides are TGCGCCAGCAGTGAGCAGGGTGGCACTGAAGCTTTCTTT. It encodes CASSEQGGTEAFF.

The CDR3 DNA sequence: TGTGCCAGCAGCGCCCGCCCGGGGGTTGAGCAGTTCTTC. Translated, it gives CASSARPGVEQFF. The V and J genes are TRBV14 and TRBJ2-1, with D maybe TRBD2 (6 bases). Trimming removed 5 bases at V and 9 bases at J, with 14 bases between. This CDR3 has 13 residues. CDR1 is SGHDN and CDR2 is FVKESK in the germline V gene.

This chain uses TRBV25-1 with TRBJ2-3; D gene ambiguous. The CDR3 length is 11 residues. CDR1 and CDR2 from the germline V gene are MGHDK and SYGVNS. V lost 4 bases and J 6 bases, leaving 5 bases between the germline ends. This chain's CDR3 is CASSAWDTQYF. DNA for the CDR3: TGTGCCAGCAGTGCCTGGGATACGCAGTATTTT.

The CDR3 DNA follows: TGTGCCAGCAGTCCGGGGAGACTAGTTGGTACGGGAGAGCAGTACTTC. This translates into CASSPGRLVGTGEQYF. The V gene is TRBV5-5, the J gene TRBJ2-7, with D tentatively TRBD2 (6 bases). The CDR3 is made up of 16 amino acids. Trimming took 5 bases from V and 7 from J, leaving 25 bases between them. CDR1 and CDR2 from the germline V gene are SGHKS and YYEKEE (reference sequence).

The chain employs TRBV10-3 and TRBJ2-1; 8 nucleotides align to TRBD1. The CDR3 loop spans 15 amino acids. Germline trimming cut 3 bases from V and 7 bases from J; bases unmatched to any gene: 8. Germline V CDR1 and CDR2: ENHRY, SYGVKD. The CDR3: CAISDPQGAGNEQFF. DNA of the CDR3: TGTGCCATCAGTGACCCCCAGGGGGCGGGGAATGAGCAGTTCTTC.

The chain has TRBV14 and TRBJ2-7; tentative D call: TRBD1 (5 bases). CDR1 is SGHDN, CDR2 FVKESK, per germline. This CDR3 has 13 amino acids. Trimming removed 3 bases from V and 2 bases from J, with 8 bases in between. Here the CDR3 reads CASSQVRAYEQYF. CDR3 DNA: TGTGCCAGCAGCCAGGTCAGGGCCTACGAGCAGTACTTC.

The V gene is TRBV2, the J gene TRBJ2-7; TRBD2 matches 7 bases. In germline, CDR1 is SNHLY, CDR2 FYNNEI. The CDR3 is made up of 11 amino acids. After removal of 6 bases from V and 4 bases from J, the junction contained 0 bases not matched to a gene. Here the CDR3 reads CASRGGYEQYF. In nucleotides, the CDR3 is TGTGCCAGCAGGGGGGGGTACGAGCAGTACTTC.

The chain couples TRBV27 to TRBJ1-1; D is ambiguous. This CDR3 has 16 amino acids. CDR1 and CDR2 (germline): MNHEY, SMNVEV (reference sequence). Trimming shortened V by 2 bases and J by 1 base, and 14 bases separated the two germline ends. DNA for the CDR3: TGTGCCAGCAGTTTAGGCTGGGTCACAGCGAACACTGAAGCTTTCTTT. Encoded protein: CASSLGWVTANTEAFF.

The V and J genes are TRBV6-2 or TRBV6-3 and TRBJ2-1; the D gene is possibly TRBD2 (5 bases). V lost 6 bases, J lost 10 bases, and 10 bases lay in between. Germline loops: CDR1 MNHEY, CDR2 SVGEGT. The CDR3 is 11 amino acids. The CDR3 protein is CASSQTMEQFF. CDR3 DNA sequence: TGTGCCAGCAGCCAGACTATGGAGCAGTTCTTC.

This clone appeared once. This chain joins TRBV30 and TRBJ2-7; D unclear. Germline loops: CDR1 GTSNPN, CDR2 SVGIG (reference sequence). V shed 4 bases and J shed 3 bases, with 13 bases lying between them. There are 13 residues in the CDR3. The CDR3 DNA follows: TGTGCCTGGACCACTAACTTGGGCTACGAGCAGTACTTC. Translated: CAWTTNLGYEQYF.

This clone has more than one count but fewer than ten. The genes are TRBV9 and TRBJ2-2; 7 bases fit TRBD1. Germline V gene lookup returns CDR1 SGDLS and CDR2 YYNGEE. Trimming removed 6 bases from V and 7 bases from J; junction bases left unmatched: 6. This CDR3 has 13 amino acids. The CDR3 spells CASTLQGSGELFF. In DNA form, the CDR3 reads TGTGCCAGCACCTTACAGGGGAGCGGGGAGCTGTTTTTT.

The chain joins TRBV6-6 to TRBJ2-3; perhaps TRBD2 as D (5 bases). The CDR3 consists of 14 residues. V dropped 6 bases and J dropped 2 bases, with 12 bases sitting between them. Germline V lookup: CDR1 MNHNY, CDR2 SVGAGI (reference sequence). CDR3 nucleotide sequence: TGTGCCAGCAGGCTTGGACTGAACACAGATACGCAGTATTTT. Protein sequence: CASRLGLNTDTQYF.

This clone was counted a single time. The chain is built from TRBV4-1 and TRBJ1-5; D remains ambiguous. The CDR3 spans 17 residues. The germline CDR1 and CDR2 sequences are MGHRA and YSYEKL. Trimming cost V 1 base and J 0 bases, with 13 bases left between them. Here the CDR3 reads CASSQASAEYSNQPQHF. In nucleotides, the CDR3 is TGCGCCAGCAGCCAAGCGAGCGCCGAATATAGCAATCAGCCCCAGCATTTT.

This chain joins TRBV4-1 and TRBJ1-5; 9 bases are shared with TRBD1. The ends lost 1 base at V and 3 bases at J; junction bases unmatched: 4. Germline values: CDR1 MGHRA, CDR2 YSYEKL. The CDR3 extends over 16 amino acids. CDR3 bases: TGCGCCAGCAGCCAAGGGGACAGGGCGTACAATCAGCCCCAGCATTTT. It is translated as CASSQGDRAYNQPQHF.

This clone came up once. V is TRBV6-2 or TRBV6-3 and J is TRBJ2-7; 8 bases map to TRBD2. J lost 0 bases, V lost 4 bases, and 14 bases had no gene match. Germline CDR1 and CDR2: MNHEY and SVGEGT. The CDR3 is 18 amino acids. The CDR3 reads CASSFPTTPTSASYEQYF. Written as DNA, the CDR3 is TGTGCCAGCAGTTTTCCGACCACTCCGACTAGCGCCTCCTACGAGCAGTACTTC.

This clone was recorded at least ten times. The chain uses TRBV7-6 and TRBJ2-7; TRBD2 agrees at 9 bases. The CDR3 spans 14 residues. V lost 5 bases and J lost 5; bases outside the gene matches: 7. Germline CDR1 SGHVS, CDR2 FNYEAQ. CDR3 sequence: CASSLGTSLNEQYF. The CDR3, as DNA: TGTGCCAGCAGCCTCGGGACTAGCCTTAACGAGCAGTACTTC.

This rearrangement joins TRBV2 to TRBJ1-1, with no clear D. CDR1 is SNHLY, CDR2 FYNNEI, per germline. This CDR3 contains 11 residues. The V end lost 7 bases, the J end lost 0 bases, and 3 bases lay between the germline ends. The CDR3 sequence: CASNMNTEAFF. DNA of the CDR3: TGTGCCAGCAACATGAACACTGAAGCTTTCTTT.

The rearrangement uses TRBV5-1 and TRBJ1-4; no clear D gene. The CDR3 contains 14 residues. V was cut by 1 base and J by 4 bases, with 8 bases left in between. Per the germline V gene, CDR1 is SGHRS and CDR2 is YFSETQ. As DNA, the CDR3 is TGCGCCAGCAGCTTGATTGGGCTTAATGAAAAACTGTTTTTT. Encoded protein: CASSLIGLNEKLFF.

DNA of the CDR3: TGTGCCATCAGGGAGGCCTTTAGCACAGATACGCAGTATTTT. It translates to CAIREAFSTDTQYF. This chain connects TRBV10-3 to TRBJ2-3; perhaps TRBD2 as D (5 bases). The V gene's germline CDR1 is ENHRY and CDR2 SYGVKD. This CDR3 spans 14 amino acids. V was pared by 6 bases and J by 0 bases, with 10 bases between.

The V gene is TRBV19, the J gene TRBJ1-1, with D unresolved. The V end lost 1 base, the J end lost 0 bases, and 9 bases lay between the germline ends. The germline V gene encodes CDR1 LNHDA and CDR2 SQIVND (reference sequence). The CDR3 length is 15 residues. The chain's CDR3 is CASSIVRKMNTEAFF. In nucleotides, the CDR3 is TGTGCCAGTAGTATAGTGCGGAAAATGAACACTGAAGCTTTCTTT.

J is TRBJ2-1 and V is TRBV28; D is unresolved. Germline values: CDR1 MDHEN, CDR2 SYDVKM. The V gene lost 6 bases and the J gene lost 7 bases, with 13 bases spanning the gap. CDR3 length: 13 amino acids. The CDR3 loop reads CASSIRPLNEQFF. CDR3 sequence (DNA): TGTGCCAGCAGCATAAGGCCCCTAAATGAGCAGTTCTTC.

The V call is TRBV4-3, the J call TRBJ2-5; D unclear. V was cut by 2 bases and J by 1 base, with 11 bases left in between. The CDR3 has 15 amino acids. From germline, CDR1 is LGHNA and CDR2 YSLEER. CDR3 sequence: CASSQRSAIQETQYF. Here the CDR3 DNA reads TGCGCCAGCAGCCAACGGTCAGCCATCCAAGAGACCCAGTACTTC.

The CDR3 sequence: CASSLAFGNSPLHF. The CDR3 bases are TGTGCCAGCAGCTTGGCGTTTGGGAATTCACCCCTCCACTTT. The chain uses TRBV5-4 and TRBJ1-6; no clear D gene. CDR3 length: 14 residues. Trimming removed 0 bases from V and 7 bases from J, with 8 bases in between. Germline CDR1 reads SGHNT; CDR2 reads YYREEE (reference sequence).